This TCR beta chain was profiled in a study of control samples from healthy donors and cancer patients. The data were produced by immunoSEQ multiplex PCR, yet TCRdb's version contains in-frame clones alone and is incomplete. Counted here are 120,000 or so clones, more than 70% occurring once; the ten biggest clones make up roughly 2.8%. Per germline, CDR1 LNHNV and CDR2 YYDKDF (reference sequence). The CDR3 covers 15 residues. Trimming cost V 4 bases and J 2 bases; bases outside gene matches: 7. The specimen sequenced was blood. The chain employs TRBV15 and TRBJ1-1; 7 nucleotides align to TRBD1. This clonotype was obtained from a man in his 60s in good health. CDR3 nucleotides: TGTGCCACCAGCAAAGGGACAGCTATTAACACTGAAGCTTTCTTT. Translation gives CATSKGTAINTEAFF.